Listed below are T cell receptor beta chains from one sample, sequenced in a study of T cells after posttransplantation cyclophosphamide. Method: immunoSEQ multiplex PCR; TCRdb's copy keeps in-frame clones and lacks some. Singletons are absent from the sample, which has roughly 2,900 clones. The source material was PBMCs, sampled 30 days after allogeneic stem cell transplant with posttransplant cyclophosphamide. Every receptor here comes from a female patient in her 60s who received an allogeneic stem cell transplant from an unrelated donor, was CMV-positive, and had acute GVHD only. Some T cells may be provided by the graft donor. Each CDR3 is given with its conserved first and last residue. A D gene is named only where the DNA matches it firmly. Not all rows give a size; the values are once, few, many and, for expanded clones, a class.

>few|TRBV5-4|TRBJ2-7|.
TGTGCCAGCAGCTTGGGTGTCGTCTACGAGCAGTACTTC
CASSLGVVYEQYF
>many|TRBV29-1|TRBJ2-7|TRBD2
TGCAGCGCCACTAGCGGAACTTTCTATGAGCAGTACTTC
CSATSGTFYEQYF
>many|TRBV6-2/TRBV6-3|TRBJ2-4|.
TGTGCCAGCAGCCATAATAGGGGAGAAAGTGGGTTTCTAGCCAAAAACATTCAGTACTTC
CASSHNRGESGFLAKNIQYF
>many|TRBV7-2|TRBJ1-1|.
TGTGCCAGCAGCTTTACCCTGGGGCAGTTGAACACTGAAGCTTTCTTT
CASSFTLGQLNTEAFF
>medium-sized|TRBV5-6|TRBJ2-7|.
TGTGCCAGCAGCTTGGGCGCAGGCTTCTACGAGCAGTACTTC
CASSLGAGFYEQYF
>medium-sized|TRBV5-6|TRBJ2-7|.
TGTGCCAGCAGCTTGGGGACATTGGGCGAGCAGTACTTC
CASSLGTLGEQYF
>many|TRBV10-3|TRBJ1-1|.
TGTGCCATCAGTGAGTCGACAGAAGCTTTCTTT
CAISESTEAFF
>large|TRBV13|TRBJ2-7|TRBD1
TGTGCCAGCAGCCTTAACAGGGGGCCCAACGAGCAGTACTTC
CASSLNRGPNEQYF
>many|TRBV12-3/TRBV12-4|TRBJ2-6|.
TGTGCCAGCTGTCGCTCTGGGGCCAACGTCCTGACTTTC
CASCRSGANVLTF
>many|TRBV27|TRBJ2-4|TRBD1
TGTGCCAGCAGTTCAACAGGGGGCATGGGCAAAAACATTCAGTACTTC
CASSSTGGMGKNIQYF
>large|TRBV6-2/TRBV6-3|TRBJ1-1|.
TGTGCCAGCAGTTTCCCTTCTGAAGCTTTCTTT
CASSFPSEAFF
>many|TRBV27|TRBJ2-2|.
TGTGCCAGCAGTACCCTATCCGGGACCGGGGAGCTGTTTTTT
CASSTLSGTGELFF
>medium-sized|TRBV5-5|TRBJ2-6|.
TGTGCCAGCACCCCCCGGATGGTGGGGGGTAGCGGGGCCAACGTCCTGACTTTC
CASTPRMVGGSGANVLTF
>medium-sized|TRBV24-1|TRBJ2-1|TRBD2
TGTGCCACCAGTGTTGCTAGCGGGAGAGATTTTGGTGAGCAGTTCTTC
CATSVASGRDFGEQFF
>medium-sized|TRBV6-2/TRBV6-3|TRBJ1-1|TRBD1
TGTGCCAGCAGTCCCCTGACAGGGCGGTTGAACACTGAAGCTTTCTTT
CASSPLTGRLNTEAFF
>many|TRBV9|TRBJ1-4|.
TGTGCCAGCAGCGTAGGGACAGACCTGGTTGAAAAACTGTTTTTT
CASSVGTDLVEKLFF
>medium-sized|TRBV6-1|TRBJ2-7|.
TGTGCCAGCAGTGAGAGCGACAGCGCCTACGAGCAGTACTTC
CASSESDSAYEQYF
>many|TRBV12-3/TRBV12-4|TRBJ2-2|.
TGTGCCAGCACCCCGGGTAGCGGCAACACCGGGGAGCTGTTTTTT
CASTPGSGNTGELFF
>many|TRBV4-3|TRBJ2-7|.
TGCGCCAGCAGCCTAAATCCCAGGGTAACCGAGCAGTACTTC
CASSLNPRVTEQYF
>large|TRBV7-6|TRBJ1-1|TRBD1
TGTGCCAGCAGCCGTGAGGTTACAGGGGCCAACACTGAAGCTTTCTTT
CASSREVTGANTEAFF
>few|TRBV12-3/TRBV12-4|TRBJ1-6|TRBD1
TGTGCCAGCACTGACCAGGGGGGAATTAATTCACCCCTCCACTTT
CASTDQGGINSPLHF
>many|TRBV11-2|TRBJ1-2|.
TGTGCCAGCAGCTTTCCGGGGACATTCTATGGCTACACCTTC
CASSFPGTFYGYTF
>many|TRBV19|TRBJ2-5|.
TGTGCCAGTAGTATGCTCAGGCAAGAGACCCAGTACTTC
CASSMLRQETQYF
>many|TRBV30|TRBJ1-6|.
TGTGCCTGGAATGACAGGCACTCCTATAATTCACCCCTCCACTTT
CAWNDRHSYNSPLHF
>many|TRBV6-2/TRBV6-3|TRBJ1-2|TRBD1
TGTGCCAGCAGTTACTCCCGAGGGGGCCTGGGCTATGGCTACACCTTC
CASSYSRGGLGYGYTF
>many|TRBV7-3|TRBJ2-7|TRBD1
TGTGCCAGCAGCTTCGAGGGGACAGGGCCCTACGAGCAGTACTTC
CASSFEGTGPYEQYF
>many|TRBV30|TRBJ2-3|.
TGTGCCTGGAGTGTACTTGGTTCTAGCACAGATACGCAGTATTTT
CAWSVLGSSTDTQYF
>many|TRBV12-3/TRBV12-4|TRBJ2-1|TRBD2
TGTGCCAGCAGGGGCGGGGGGGCCTACAATGAGCAGTTCTTC
CASRGGGAYNEQFF
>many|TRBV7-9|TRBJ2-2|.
TGTGCCAGCAGCGGGGCAGTGGGGCCCGCGCACAGCGGGGAGCTGTTTTTT
CASSGAVGPAHSGELFF
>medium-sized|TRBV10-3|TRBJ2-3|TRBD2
TGTGCCATCAGCAGCGGGAGTCCAGATACGCAGTATTTT
CAISSGSPDTQYF
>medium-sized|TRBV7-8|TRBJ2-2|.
TGTGCCAGCAGCCCCCTCGGGACCGGGGAGCTGTTTTTT
CASSPLGTGELFF
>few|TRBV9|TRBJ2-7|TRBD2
TGTGCCAGCAGCTTGGGGGGGGTCGGATCCTACGAGCAGTACTTC
CASSLGGVGSYEQYF
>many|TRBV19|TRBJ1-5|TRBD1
TGTGCCAGTCGAGGACAGGGGGCCGAGAATCAGCCCCAGCATTTT
CASRGQGAENQPQHF
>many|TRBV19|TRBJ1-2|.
TGTGCCAGTAGTATCCGACGGGGGAAGTATGGCTACACCTTC
CASSIRRGKYGYTF
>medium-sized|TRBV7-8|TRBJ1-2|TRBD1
TGTGCCAGCAGCTTAGATCTTGGGACAGGAGACTATGGCTACACCTTC
CASSLDLGTGDYGYTF
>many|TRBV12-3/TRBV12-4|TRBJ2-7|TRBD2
TGTGCCAGCAGCGGGACTAGCGGGAGAAGTCGCGAGCAGTACTTC
CASSGTSGRSREQYF
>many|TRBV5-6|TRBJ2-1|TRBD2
TGTGCCAGCAGCTTGGCGGGGGGGTTGAGAAATGAGCAGTTCTTC
CASSLAGGLRNEQFF
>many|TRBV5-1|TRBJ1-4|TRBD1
TGCGCCAGCAGCTTCACAGGGGATGAAAAACTGTTTTTT
CASSFTGDEKLFF
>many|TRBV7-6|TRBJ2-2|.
TGTGCCAGCAGCTTAGCGAGGGGATACACCGGGGAGCTGTTTTTT
CASSLARGYTGELFF
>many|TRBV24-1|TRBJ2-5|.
TGTGCCACCAGTGATTTGCAGTGGCAGGGTATGGAGACCCAGTACTTC
CATSDLQWQGMETQYF
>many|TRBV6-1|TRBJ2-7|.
TGTGCCAGCCGCCGGGTGGAGGTAGCCTACGAGCAGTACTTC
CASRRVEVAYEQYF
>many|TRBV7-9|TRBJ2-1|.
TGTGCCAGCAGCATAGACAGAGGCAATGAGCAGTTCTTC
CASSIDRGNEQFF
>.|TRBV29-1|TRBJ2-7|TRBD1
TGCAGCGTTGAATTCTTGGGACAGACCTACGAGCAGTACTTC
CSVEFLGQTYEQYF
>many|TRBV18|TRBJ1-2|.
TGTGCCAGCTCACCACAAGGGCTCTATGGCTACACCTTC
CASSPQGLYGYTF
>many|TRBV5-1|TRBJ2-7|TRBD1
TGCGCCAGCAGCTTGGTGGACAGGGGCTACGAGCAGTACTTC
CASSLVDRGYEQYF
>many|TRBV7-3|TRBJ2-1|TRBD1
TGTGCCAGCAGCCATACAGGGGGCCATGAGCAGTTCTTC
CASSHTGGHEQFF
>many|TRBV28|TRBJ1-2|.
TGTGCCACCATTAGACAGGCTCGCTCAATAAATGGCTACACCTTC
CATIRQARSINGYTF
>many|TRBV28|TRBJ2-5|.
TGTGCCAGCAGTTTATTATCGGGTATCCAAGAGACCCAGTACTTC
CASSLLSGIQETQYF
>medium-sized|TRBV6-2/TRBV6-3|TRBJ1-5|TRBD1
TGTGCCAGCAGTTACCCGACAGGGGGCTTTCAGCCCCAGCATTTT
CASSYPTGGFQPQHF
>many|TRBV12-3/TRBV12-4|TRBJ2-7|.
TGTGCCAGCACCTGGACAGCTTACGAGCAGTACTTC
CASTWTAYEQYF
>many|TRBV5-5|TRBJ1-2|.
TGTGCCAGCAGCCCGAGCAAAATAAAGACTAACTATGGCTACACCTTC
CASSPSKIKTNYGYTF
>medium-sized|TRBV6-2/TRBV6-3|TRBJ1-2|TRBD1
TGTGCCAGCAGTTACGACAGGGGCTATGGCTACACCTTC
CASSYDRGYGYTF
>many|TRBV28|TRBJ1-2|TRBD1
TGTGCCAGCAGTTTGATCGGGGGACAGGGGCTCGGCTACACCTTC
CASSLIGGQGLGYTF
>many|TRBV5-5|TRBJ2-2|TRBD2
TGTGCCAGCAGCCGGGGGGGGCTGCATGGGAACACCGGGGAGCTGTTTTTT
CASSRGGLHGNTGELFF
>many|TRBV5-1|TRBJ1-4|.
TGCGCCAGCAGCCTGGTGGACACCGGCGATGAAAAACTGTTTTTT
CASSLVDTGDEKLFF
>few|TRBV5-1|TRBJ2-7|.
TGCGCCAGCCGACCGGACAACGCCTACGAGCAGTACTTC
CASRPDNAYEQYF
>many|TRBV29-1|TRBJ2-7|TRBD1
TGCAGCGTTGAAGAAACCGGACAGGGATCCTACGAGCAGTACTTC
CSVEETGQGSYEQYF
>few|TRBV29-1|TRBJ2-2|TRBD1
TGCAGCGTTGAAGCAGGGGGCCACGGGGAGCTGTTTTTT
CSVEAGGHGELFF
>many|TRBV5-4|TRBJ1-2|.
TGTGCCAGCAGCTTGGGGCCCAGGGAGGGGTTGTATGGCTACACCTTC
CASSLGPREGLYGYTF
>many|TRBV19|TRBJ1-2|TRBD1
TGTGCCAGTAGTATGTGGGACAGGGGTAACTATGGCTACACCTTC
CASSMWDRGNYGYTF